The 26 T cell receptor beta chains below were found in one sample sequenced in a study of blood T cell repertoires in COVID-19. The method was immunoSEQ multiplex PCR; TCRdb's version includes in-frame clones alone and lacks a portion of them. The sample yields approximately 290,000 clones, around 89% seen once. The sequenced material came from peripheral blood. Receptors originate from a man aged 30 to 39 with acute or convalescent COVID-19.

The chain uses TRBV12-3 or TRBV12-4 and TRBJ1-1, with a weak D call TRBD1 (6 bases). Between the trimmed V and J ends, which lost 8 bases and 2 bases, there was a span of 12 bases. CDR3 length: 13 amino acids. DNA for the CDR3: TGTGCCAGCGATGCAGGGGTTAACACTGAAGCTTTCTTT. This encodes CASDAGVNTEAFF.

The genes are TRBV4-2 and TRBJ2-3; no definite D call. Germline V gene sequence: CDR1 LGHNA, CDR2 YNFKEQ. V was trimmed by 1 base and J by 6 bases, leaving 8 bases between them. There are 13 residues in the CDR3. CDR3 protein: CASSQAAVDTQYF. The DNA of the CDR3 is TGTGCCAGCAGCCAAGCCGCGGTGGATACGCAGTATTTT.

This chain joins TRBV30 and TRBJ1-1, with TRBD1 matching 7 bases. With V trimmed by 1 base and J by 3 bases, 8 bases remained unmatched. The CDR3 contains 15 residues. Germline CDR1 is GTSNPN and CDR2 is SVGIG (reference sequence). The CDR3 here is CAWSDPTDRDTEAFF. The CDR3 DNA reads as TGTGCCTGGAGTGACCCTACCGACAGGGACACTGAAGCTTTCTTT.

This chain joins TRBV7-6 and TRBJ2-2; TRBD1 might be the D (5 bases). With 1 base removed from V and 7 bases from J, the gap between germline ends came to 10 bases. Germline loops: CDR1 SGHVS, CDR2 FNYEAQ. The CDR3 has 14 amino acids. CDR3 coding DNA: TGTGCCAGCAGCTTAGGCAGGGCCGGCGGGGAGCTGTTTTTT. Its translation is CASSLGRAGGELFF.

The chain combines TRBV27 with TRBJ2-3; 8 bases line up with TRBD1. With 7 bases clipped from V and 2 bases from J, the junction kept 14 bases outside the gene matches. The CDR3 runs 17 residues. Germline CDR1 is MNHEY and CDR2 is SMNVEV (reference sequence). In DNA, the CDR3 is TGTGCCAGCATCGCTGCGGGACAGGCACGTTACACAGATACGCAGTATTTT. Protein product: CASIAAGQARYTDTQYF.

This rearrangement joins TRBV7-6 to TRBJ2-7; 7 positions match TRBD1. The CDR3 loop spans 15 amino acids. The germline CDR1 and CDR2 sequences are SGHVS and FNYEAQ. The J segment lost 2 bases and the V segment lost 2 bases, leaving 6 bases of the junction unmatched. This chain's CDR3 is CASSLNPTGTYEQYF. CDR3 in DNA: TGTGCCAGCAGCTTAAACCCGACAGGGACCTACGAGCAGTACTTC.

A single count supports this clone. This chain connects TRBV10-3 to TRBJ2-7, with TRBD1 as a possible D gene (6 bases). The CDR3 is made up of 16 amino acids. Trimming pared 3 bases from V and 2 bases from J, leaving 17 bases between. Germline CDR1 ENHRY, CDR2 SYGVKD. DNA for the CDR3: TGTGCCATCAGTGACCATTCTTACAGGGAAACCTACGAGCAGTACTTC. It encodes CAISDHSYRETYEQYF.

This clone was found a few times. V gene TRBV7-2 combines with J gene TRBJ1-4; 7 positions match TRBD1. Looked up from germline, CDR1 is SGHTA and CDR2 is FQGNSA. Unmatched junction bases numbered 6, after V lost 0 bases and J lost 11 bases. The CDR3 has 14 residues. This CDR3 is CASSLAAGGEKLFF. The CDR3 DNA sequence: TGTGCCAGCAGCTTAGCGGCAGGGGGAGAGAAACTGTTTTTT.

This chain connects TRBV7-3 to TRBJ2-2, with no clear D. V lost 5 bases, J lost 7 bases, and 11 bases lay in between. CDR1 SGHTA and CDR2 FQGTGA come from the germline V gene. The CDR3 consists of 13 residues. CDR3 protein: CASSPPVGGELFF. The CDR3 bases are TGTGCCAGCAGCCCCCCGGTTGGCGGGGAGCTGTTTTTT.

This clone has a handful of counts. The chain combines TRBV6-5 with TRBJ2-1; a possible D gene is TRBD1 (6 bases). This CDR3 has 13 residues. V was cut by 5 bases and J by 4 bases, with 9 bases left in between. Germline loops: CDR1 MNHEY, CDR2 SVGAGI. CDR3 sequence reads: CASSRTVYNEQFF. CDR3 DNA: TGTGCCAGCAGTAGGACAGTGTACAATGAGCAGTTCTTC.

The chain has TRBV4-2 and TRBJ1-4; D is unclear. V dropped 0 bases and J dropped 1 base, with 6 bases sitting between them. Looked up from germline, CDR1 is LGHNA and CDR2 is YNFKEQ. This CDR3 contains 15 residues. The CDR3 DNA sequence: TGTGCCAGCAGCCAAGATCTGCGAACTAATGAAAAACTGTTTTTT. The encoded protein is CASSQDLRTNEKLFF.

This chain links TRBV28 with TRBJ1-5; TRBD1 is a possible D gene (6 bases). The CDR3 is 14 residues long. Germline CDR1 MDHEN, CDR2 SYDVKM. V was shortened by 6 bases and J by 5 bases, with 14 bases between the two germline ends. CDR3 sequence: CASRATGRDQPQHF. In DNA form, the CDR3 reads TGTGCCAGCAGAGCAACAGGGAGGGATCAGCCCCAGCATTTT.

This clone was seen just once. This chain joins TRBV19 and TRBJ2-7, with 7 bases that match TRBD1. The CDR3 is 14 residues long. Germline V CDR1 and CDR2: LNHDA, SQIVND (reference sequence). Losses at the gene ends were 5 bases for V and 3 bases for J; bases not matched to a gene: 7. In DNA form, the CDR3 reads TGTGCCAGTAGTCACATCCGGGACAGCTACGAGCAGTACTTC. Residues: CASSHIRDSYEQYF.

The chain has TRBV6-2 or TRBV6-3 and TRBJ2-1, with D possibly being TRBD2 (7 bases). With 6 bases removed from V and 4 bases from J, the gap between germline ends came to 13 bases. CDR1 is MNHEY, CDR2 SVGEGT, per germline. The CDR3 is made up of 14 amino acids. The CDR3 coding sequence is TGTGCCAGCAGCCCCCGGGGGGCTTACAATGAGCAGTTCTTC. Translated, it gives CASSPRGAYNEQFF.

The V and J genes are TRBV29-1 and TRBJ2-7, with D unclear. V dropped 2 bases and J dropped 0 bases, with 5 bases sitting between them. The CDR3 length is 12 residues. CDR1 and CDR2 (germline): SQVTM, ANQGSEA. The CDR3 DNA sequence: TGCAGCGTTGAATCCAGCTCCTACGAGCAGTACTTC. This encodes CSVESSSYEQYF.

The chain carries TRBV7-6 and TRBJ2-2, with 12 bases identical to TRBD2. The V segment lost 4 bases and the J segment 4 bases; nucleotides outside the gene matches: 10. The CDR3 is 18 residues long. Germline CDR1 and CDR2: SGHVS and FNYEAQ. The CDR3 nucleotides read TGTGCCAGCAGCTCCTATGGACTAGCGGGAAGGGGCACCGGGGAGCTGTTTTTT. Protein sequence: CASSSYGLAGRGTGELFF.

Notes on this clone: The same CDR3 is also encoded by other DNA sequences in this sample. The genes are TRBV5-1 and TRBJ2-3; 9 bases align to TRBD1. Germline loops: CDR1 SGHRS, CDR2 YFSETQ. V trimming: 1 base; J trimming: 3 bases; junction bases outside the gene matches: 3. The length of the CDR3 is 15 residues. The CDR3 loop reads CASSLRTGATDTQYF. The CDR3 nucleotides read TGCGCCAGCAGCTTGAGGACAGGGGCTACAGATACGCAGTATTTT.

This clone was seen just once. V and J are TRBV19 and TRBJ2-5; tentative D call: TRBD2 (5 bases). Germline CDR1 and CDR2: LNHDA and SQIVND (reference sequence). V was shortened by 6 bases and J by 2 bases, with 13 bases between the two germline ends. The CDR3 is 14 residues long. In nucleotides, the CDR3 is TGTGCCAGTAGCCGGGGTAACCTTCAAGAGACCCAGTACTTC. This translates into CASSRGNLQETQYF. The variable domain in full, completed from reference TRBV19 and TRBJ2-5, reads DGGITQSPKYLFRKEGQNVTLSCEQNLNHDAMYWYRQDPGQGLRLIYYSQIVNDFQKGDIAEGYSVSREKKESFPLTVTSAQKNPTAFYLCASSRGNLQETQYFGPGTRLLVL.

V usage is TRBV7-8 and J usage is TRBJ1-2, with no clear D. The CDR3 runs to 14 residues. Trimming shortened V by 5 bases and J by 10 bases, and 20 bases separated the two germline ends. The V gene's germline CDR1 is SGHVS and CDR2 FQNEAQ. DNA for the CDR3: TGTGCCAGCAGCCCTTTCGGGTCTCCGACGGCCTACACCTTC. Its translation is CASSPFGSPTAYTF.

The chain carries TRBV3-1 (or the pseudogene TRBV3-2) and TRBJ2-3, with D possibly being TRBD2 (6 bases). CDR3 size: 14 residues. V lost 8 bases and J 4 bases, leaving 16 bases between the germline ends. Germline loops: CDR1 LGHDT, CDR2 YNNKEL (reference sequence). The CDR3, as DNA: TGTGCCAGCCGCCTCTTGAGCGGGCCAGATACGCAGTATTTT. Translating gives CASRLLSGPDTQYF.

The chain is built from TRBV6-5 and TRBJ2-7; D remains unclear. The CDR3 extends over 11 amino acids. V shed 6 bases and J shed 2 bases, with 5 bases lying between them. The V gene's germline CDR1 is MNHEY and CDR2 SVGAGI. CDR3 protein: CASSPTYEQYF. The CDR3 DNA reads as TGTGCCAGCAGCCCCACCTACGAGCAGTACTTC.

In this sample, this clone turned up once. In DNA form, the CDR3 reads TGTGCCAGCTCACCGATGACAAGGAACACTGAAGCTTTCTTT. Protein sequence: CASSPMTRNTEAFF. V gene TRBV18 combines with J gene TRBJ1-1; no reliable D call. V was pared by 3 bases and J by 1 base, with 9 bases between. Per the germline V gene, CDR1 is KGHSH and CDR2 is LQKENI. The CDR3 extends over 14 amino acids.

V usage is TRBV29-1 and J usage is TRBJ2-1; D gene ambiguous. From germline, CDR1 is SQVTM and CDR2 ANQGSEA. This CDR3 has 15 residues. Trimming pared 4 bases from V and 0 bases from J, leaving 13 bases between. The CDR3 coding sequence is TGCAGCGTTGGCTCCGCAATGAGCTCCTACAATGAGCAGTTCTTC. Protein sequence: CSVGSAMSSYNEQFF.

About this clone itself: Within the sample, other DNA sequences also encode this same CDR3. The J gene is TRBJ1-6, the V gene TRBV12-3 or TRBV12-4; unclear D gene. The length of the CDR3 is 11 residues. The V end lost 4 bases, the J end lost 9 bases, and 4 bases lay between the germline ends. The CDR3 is CASSSGSPLHF. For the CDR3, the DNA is TGTGCCAGCAGTTCCGGTTCACCCCTCCACTTT.

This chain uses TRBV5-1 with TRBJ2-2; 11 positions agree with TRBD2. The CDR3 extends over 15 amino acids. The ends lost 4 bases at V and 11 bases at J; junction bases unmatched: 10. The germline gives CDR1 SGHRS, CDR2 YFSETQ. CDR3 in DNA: TGCGCCAGCAGCCCCGGTTCTAGCGGGGGGCTTGAGCTGTTTTTT. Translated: CASSPGSSGGLELFF.

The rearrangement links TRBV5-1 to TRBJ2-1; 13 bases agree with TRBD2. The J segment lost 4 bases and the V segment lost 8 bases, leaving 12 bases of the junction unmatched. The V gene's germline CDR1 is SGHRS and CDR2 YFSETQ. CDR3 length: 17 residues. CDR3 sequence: CASKWTSGSPSYNEQFF. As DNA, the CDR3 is TGCGCCAGTAAATGGACTAGCGGGAGCCCGTCTTACAATGAGCAGTTCTTC.